These T cell receptor beta chains were read from a single sample in a study of human T cells and chemical hapten exposure. In TCRdb, the RACE reads were re-called with MiXCR into one record per CDR3 protein. Of around 200,000 distinct CDR3 sequences in the sample, 25% to 30% were seen once. Here the sequenced sample was whole blood, taken in connection with sensitization to the hapten diphenylcyclopropenone (DPC). Receptor source: a woman in her thirties with alopecia areata. Some clones in this sample may be carry-over from other donors' samples. The conserved cysteine and the conserved F or W are not part of the CDR3 here. Fields, in order: CDR3 length, V gene, CDR3 protein.

CDR3 length: 12
V gene: TRBV7-9
CDR3 protein: ASIKGGGSYEQY

CDR3 length: 13
V gene: TRBV3-1
CDR3 protein: ASSQDRQGDSPLH

CDR3 length: 11
V gene: TRBV28
CDR3 protein: ASSPWGGQPQH

CDR3 length: 13
V gene: TRBV5-1
CDR3 protein: ASSTERTGGSPLH

CDR3 length: 13
V gene: TRBV4-1
CDR3 protein: ASSQEAPGHNEQF

CDR3 length: 10
V gene: TRBV29-1
CDR3 protein: SVVRMNTEAF

CDR3 length: 12
V gene: TRBV30
CDR3 protein: AWSGWTGFAEQF

CDR3 length: 13
V gene: TRBV18
CDR3 protein: ASSPRGGGGNEQF

CDR3 length: 11
V gene: TRBV7-2
CDR3 protein: ASSQREPDTQY

CDR3 length: 14
V gene: TRBV10-3
CDR3 protein: AISTGTRVPYNEQF

CDR3 length: 10
V gene: TRBV11-3
CDR3 protein: ASSLDNYGYT

CDR3 length: 11
V gene: TRBV7-2
CDR3 protein: ASRLTLYTEAF

CDR3 length: 10
V gene: TRBV29-1
CDR3 protein: SVVRGTDTQY

CDR3 length: 8
V gene: TRBV29-1
CDR3 protein: SVGGNEQF

CDR3 length: 15
V gene: TRBV29-1
CDR3 protein: SVEWCGETVYNSPLH

CDR3 length: 12
V gene: TRBV20-1
CDR3 protein: SALTGQGYNEQF

CDR3 length: 13
V gene: TRBV28
CDR3 protein: ASSSWTGSYNEQF

CDR3 length: 10
V gene: TRBV29-1
CDR3 protein: SVARQGNEQY

CDR3 length: 12
V gene: TRBV30
CDR3 protein: AWSRRTSQLQQY

CDR3 length: 13
V gene: TRBV6-1
CDR3 protein: ASSARDSRQETQY

CDR3 length: 12
V gene: TRBV20-1
CDR3 protein: SARGAPNTGELF

CDR3 length: 12
V gene: TRBV6-2/TRBV6-3
CDR3 protein: ASSYSSRAHEQY

CDR3 length: 12
V gene: TRBV27
CDR3 protein: ASSLLLQGAEAF

CDR3 length: 12
V gene: TRBV29-1
CDR3 protein: SVEVRQGYTEAF

CDR3 length: 14
V gene: TRBV9
CDR3 protein: ASSRSSAGGPREQY

CDR3 length: 10
V gene: TRBV29-1
CDR3 protein: SGDRVNTEAF